This TCR beta chain was identified in a study of shared clonotypes between healthy human individuals. Per the germline V gene, CDR1 is MRHNA and CDR2 is SNTAGT. Trimming stripped 2 bases from V and 1 base from J, with 12 bases between. The length of the CDR3 is 15 residues. On sorted subsets, replicate PCRs used about 200 ng DNA, or roughly 30,000 T cell genomes. Sequencing used immunoSEQ multiplex PCR; TCRdb keeps in-frame clones, though not all of them. This repertoire shows under 2.5 million clones, 85% to 95% found once; its top ten account for about 0.41%. The source of this sequence is a man aged 18 to 30 in good health. Some clones in this sample may be carry-over from other donors' samples. The sequencing sample was made of naive CD4+ T cells from PBMCs. As for subset: CD45RA+ positively selected. The gene calls are TRBV6-4 and TRBJ2-7; D remains unclear. The CDR3 loop is CASSDGIPHSYEQYF. The CDR3 region has the DNA TGTGCCAGCAGTGACGGTATCCCACATTCCTACGAGCAGTACTTC.